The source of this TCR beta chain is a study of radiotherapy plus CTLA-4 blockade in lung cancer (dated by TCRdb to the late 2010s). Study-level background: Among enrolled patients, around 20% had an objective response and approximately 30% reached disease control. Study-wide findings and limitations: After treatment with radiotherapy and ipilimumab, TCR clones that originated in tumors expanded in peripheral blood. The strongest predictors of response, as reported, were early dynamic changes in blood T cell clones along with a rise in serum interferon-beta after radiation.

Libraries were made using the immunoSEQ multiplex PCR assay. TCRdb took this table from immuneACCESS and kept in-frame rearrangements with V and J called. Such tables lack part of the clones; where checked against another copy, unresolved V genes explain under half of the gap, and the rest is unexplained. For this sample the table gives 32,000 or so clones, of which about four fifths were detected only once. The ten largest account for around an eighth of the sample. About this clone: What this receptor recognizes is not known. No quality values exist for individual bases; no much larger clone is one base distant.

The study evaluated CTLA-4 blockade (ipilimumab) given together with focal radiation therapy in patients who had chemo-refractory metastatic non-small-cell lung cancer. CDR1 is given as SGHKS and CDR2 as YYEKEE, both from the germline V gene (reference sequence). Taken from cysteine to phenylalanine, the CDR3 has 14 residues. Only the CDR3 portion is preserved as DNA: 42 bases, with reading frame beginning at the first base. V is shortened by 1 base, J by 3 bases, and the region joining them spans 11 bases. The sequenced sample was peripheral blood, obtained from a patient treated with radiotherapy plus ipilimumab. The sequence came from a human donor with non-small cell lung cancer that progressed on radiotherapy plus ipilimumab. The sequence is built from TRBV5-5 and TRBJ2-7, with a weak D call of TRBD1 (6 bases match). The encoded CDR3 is CASSLQQGNYEQYF. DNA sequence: TGTGCCAGCAGCTTGCAACAGGGAAACTACGAGCAGTACTTC. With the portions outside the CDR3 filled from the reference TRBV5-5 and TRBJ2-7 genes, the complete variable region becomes DAGVTQSPTHLIKTRGQQVTLRCSPISGHKSVSWYQQVLGQGPQFIFQYYEKEERGRGNFPDRFSARQFPNYSSELNVNALLLGDSALYLCASSLQQGNYEQYFGPGTRLTVT.